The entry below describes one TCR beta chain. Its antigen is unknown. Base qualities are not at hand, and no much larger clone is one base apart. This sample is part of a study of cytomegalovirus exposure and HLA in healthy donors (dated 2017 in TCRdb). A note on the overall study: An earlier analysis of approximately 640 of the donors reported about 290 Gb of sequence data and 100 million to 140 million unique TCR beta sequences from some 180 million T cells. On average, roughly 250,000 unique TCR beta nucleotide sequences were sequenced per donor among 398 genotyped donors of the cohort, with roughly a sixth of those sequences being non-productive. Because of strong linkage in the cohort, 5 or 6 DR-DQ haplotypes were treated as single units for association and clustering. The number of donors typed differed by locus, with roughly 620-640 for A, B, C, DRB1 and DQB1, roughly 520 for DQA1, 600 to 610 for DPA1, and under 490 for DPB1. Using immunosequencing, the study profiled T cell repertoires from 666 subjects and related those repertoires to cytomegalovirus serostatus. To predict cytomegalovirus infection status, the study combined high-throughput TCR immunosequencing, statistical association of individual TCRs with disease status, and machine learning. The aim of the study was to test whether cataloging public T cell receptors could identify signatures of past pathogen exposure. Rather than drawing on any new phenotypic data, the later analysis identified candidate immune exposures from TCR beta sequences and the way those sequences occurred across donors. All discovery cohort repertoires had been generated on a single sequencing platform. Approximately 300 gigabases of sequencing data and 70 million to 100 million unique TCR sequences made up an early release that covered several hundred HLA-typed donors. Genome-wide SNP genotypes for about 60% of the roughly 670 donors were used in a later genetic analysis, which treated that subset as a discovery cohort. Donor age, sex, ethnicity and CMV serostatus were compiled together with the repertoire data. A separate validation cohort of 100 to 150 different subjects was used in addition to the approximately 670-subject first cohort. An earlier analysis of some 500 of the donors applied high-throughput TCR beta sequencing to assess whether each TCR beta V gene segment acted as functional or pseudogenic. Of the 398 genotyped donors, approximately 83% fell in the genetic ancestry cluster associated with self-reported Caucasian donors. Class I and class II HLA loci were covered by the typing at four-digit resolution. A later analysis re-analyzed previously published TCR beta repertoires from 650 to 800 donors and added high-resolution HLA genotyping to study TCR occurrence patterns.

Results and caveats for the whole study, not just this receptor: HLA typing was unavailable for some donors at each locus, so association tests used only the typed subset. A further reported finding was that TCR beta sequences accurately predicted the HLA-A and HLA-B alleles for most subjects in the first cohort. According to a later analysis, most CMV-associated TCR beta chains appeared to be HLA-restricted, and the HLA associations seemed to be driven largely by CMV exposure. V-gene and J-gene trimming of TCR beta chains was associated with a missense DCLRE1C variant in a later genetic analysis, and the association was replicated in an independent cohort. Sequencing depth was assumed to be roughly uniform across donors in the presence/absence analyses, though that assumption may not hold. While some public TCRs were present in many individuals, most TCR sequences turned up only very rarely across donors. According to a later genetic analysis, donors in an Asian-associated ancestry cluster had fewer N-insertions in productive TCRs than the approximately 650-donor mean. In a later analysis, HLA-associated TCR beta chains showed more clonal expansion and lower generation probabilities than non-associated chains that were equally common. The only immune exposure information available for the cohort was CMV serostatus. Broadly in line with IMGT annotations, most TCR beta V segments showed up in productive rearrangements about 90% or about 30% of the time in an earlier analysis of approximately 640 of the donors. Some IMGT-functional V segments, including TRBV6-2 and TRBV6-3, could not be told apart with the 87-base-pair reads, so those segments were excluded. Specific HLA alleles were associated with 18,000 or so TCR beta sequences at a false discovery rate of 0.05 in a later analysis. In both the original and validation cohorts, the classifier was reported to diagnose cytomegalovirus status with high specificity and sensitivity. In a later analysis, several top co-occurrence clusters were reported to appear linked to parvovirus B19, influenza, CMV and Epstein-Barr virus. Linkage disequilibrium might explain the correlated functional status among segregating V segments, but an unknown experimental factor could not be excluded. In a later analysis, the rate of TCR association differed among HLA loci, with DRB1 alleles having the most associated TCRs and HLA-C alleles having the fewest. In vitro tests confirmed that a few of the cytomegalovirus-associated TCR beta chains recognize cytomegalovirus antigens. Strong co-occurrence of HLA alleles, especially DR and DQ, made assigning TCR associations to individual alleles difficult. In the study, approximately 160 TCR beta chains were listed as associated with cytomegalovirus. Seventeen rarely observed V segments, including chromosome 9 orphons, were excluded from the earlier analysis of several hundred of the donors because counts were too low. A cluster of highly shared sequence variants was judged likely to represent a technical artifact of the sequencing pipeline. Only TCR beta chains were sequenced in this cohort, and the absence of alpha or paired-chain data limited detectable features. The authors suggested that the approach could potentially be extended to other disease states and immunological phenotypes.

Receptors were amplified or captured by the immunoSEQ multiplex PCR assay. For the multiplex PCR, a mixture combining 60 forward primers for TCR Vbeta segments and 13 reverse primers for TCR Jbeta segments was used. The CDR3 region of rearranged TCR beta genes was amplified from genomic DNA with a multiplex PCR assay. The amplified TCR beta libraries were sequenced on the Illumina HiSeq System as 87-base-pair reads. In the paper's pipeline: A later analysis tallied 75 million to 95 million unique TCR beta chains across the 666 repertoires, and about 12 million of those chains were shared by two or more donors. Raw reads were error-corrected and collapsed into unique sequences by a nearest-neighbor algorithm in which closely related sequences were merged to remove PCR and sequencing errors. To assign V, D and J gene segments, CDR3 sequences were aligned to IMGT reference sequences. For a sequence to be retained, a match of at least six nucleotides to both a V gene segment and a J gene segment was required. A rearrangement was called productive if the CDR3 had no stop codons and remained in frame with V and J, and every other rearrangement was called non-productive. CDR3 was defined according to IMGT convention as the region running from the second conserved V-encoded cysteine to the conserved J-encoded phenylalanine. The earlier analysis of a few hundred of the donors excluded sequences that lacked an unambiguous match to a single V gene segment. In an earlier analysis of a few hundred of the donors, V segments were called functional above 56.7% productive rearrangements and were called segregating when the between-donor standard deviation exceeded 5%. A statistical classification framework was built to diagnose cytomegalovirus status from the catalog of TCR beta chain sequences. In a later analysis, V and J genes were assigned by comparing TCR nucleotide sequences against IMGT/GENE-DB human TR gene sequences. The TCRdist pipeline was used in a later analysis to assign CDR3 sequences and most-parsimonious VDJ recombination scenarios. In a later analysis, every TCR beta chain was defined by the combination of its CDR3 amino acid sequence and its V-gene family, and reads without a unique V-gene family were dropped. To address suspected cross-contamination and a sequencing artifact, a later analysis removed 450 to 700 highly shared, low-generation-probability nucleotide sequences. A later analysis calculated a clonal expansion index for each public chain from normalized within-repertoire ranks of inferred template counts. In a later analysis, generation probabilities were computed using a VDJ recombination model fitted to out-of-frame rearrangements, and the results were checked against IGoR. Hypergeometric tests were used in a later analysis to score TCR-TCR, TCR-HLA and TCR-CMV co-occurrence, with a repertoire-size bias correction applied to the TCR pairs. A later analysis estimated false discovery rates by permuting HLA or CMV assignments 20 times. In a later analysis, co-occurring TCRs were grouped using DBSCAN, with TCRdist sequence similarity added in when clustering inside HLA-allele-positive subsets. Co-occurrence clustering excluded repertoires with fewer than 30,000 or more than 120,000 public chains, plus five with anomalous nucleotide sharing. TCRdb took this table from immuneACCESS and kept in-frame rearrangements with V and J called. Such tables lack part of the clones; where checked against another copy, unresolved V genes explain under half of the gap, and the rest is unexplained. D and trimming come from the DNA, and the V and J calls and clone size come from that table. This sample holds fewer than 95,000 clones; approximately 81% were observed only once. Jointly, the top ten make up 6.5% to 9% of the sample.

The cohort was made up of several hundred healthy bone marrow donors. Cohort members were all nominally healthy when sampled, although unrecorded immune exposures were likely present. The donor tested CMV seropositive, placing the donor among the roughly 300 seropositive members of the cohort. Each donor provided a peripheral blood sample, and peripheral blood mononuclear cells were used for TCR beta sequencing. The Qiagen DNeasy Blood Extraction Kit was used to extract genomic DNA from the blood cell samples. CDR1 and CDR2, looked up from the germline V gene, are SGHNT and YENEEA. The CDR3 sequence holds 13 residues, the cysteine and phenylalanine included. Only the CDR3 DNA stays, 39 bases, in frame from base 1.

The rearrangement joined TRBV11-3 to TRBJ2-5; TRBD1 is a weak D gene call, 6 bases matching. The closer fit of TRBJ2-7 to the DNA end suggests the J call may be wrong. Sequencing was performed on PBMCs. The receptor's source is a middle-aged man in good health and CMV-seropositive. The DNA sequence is TGTGCCAGCAGCTTACAGGGGTCCTACGAGCAGTACTTC. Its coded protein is CASSLQGSYEQYF.